The 25 T cell receptor beta chains in this list originate from one sample, sequenced in a study of T-cell memory formation after mild COVID-19 (dated by TCRdb to the early 2020s). To prepare the library, 5' RACE was applied. Sequencer: Illumina NovaSeq 6000. In TCRdb, the public reads were trimmed at Q25 with fastp and aligned with MiXCR, with productive beta chains retained. Each record represents a unique CDR3 protein, reported with the most common genes and DNA among its rows. Across this sample there are about 140,000 distinct CDR3 sequences, with 15% to 20% seen only once. Approximately 2% of the sample is taken by the ten largest. Sequencing used PBMCs or a T cell subset sorted from them (not recorded which). The receptors derive from an adult woman who had mild COVID-19 (a few samples of this study predate the infection). The sample titles of this study are shuffled in the database, so cell type and time point are left out; the donor was told from shared clones.

The V call is TRBV6-5, the J call TRBJ1-6; 7 nucleotides match TRBD1. Germline assignment: CDR1 MNHEY and CDR2 SVGAGI. The CDR3 covers 16 residues. Trimming at V came to 6 bases and at J to 4 bases, leaving 9 bases not matched to a gene. CDR3 sequence: CASRGVSGQYNSPLHF. The CDR3 bases are TGTGCCAGCAGGGGGGTTTCGGGACAGTATAATTCACCCCTCCACTTT.

The chain combines TRBV18 with TRBJ2-1; D may be TRBD2 (6 bases). The J call is doubtful: the DNA matches TRBJ2-7 better. The CDR3 has 13 amino acids. Germline lookup yields CDR1 KGHSH and CDR2 LQKENI. In nucleotides, the CDR3 is TGTGCCAGCTCACCGCCCGGGACTCGGGAGCAGTACTTC. The encoded protein is CASSPPGTREQYF.

This clonotype was detected a few times. The gene calls are TRBV5-5 and TRBJ2-1; 9 bases line up with TRBD1. V dropped 2 bases and J dropped 6; count of bases not matched to a gene: 3. Germline-derived CDR1 and CDR2 are SGHKS and YYEKEE (reference sequence). The CDR3 loop spans 14 amino acids. Here the CDR3 reads CASSFSTGGNEQFF. In nucleotides, the CDR3 is TGTGCCAGCAGCTTCTCGACAGGGGGCAATGAGCAGTTCTTC.

The sample holds a few counts of this clonotype. The CDR3 region has the DNA TGTGCCAGCAGCCACGACAGTAATTCACCCCTCCACTTT. This encodes CASSHDSNSPLHF. This chain links TRBV3-1 with TRBJ1-6, with D possibly matching TRBD1 (5 bases). CDR3 length: 13 amino acids. Germline CDR1 and CDR2: LGHDT and YNNKEL (reference sequence). V lost 3 bases and J lost 6, with 6 bases in between.

This clonotype has a handful of counts. The rearrangement uses TRBV4-3 and TRBJ2-1; 7 bases match TRBD2. V dropped 1 base and J dropped 6; count of bases not matched to a gene: 12. The germline V gene encodes CDR1 LGHNA and CDR2 YSLEER. There are 17 residues in the CDR3. The CDR3 here is CASSQGASSGTSNEQFF. CDR3 bases: TGCGCCAGCAGCCAAGGAGCATCCAGCGGGACTTCCAATGAGCAGTTCTTC.

The chain uses TRBV7-9 and TRBJ1-3, with D maybe TRBD1 (6 bases). The CDR3 runs 16 residues. Per the germline V gene, CDR1 is SEHNR and CDR2 is FQNEAQ (reference sequence). V shed 5 bases and J shed 3 bases, with 17 bases lying between them. CDR3 in amino acids: CASSPSGTQVGNTIYF. The DNA of the CDR3 is TGTGCCAGCAGCCCCTCCGGGACACAAGTTGGAAACACCATATATTTT. The variable domain in full, completed from reference TRBV7-9 and TRBJ1-3, reads DTGVSQNPRHKITKRGQNVTFRCDPISEHNRLYWYRQTLGQGPEFLTYFQNEAQLEKSRLLSDRFSAERPKGSFSTLEIQRTEQGDSAMYLCASSPSGTQVGNTIYFGEGSWLTVV.

To note about this clonotype: The junction departs from the called germline gene at one end, perhaps through a read error. This chain connects TRBV4-3 to TRBJ2-3; possible D gene TRBD1, 6 bases. CDR3 length: 16 residues. Germline values: CDR1 LGHNA, CDR2 YSLEER. The CDR3 loop is CASSQDRMGRTDTQYF. The CDR3 nucleotides are TGCGCCAGCAGTCAAGACAGGATGGGACGCACAGATACGCAGTATTTT.

On this clonotype itself: A junction end diverges from the germline sequence, so it may reflect a read error. V usage is TRBV12-3 or TRBV12-4 and J usage is TRBJ2-7, with 7 bases matching TRBD2. This CDR3 has 14 amino acids. The CDR3 loop reads CSSRYAGVPYEQYF. CDR3 coding DNA: TGTTCCAGCAGGTACGCGGGAGTACCCTACGAGCAGTACTTC.

Concerning this clonotype: Possible read error: a much larger clone is one base away. CDR3 amino acids: CASRLGALAGDETQYF. In DNA, the CDR3 is TGTGCCAGCAGATTAGGAGCTCTAGCGGGGGACGAGACCCAGTACTTC. This chain connects TRBV7-6 to TRBJ2-5, with 10 bases aligning to TRBD2. The CDR3 covers 16 residues. Germline lookup yields CDR1 SGHVS and CDR2 FNYEAQ.

This clonotype was seen repeatedly, ten times or more. The chain links TRBV20-1 to TRBJ1-2, with 9 bases fitting TRBD1. The CDR3 length is 15 residues. With 6 bases clipped from V and 2 bases from J, the junction kept 10 bases outside the gene matches. CDR1 and CDR2 (germline): DFQATT, SNEGSKA (reference sequence). CDR3 nucleotides: TGCAGTGCGAACCTACGACAGGGGGGAAACTATGGCTACACCTTC. It yields the protein CSANLRQGGNYGYTF.

J is TRBJ1-5 and V is TRBV5-1; 7 positions match TRBD1. Germline values: CDR1 SGHRS, CDR2 YFSETQ. This CDR3 contains 14 residues. Trimming took 2 bases from V and 4 from J; bases not matched to a gene: 3. Here the CDR3 DNA reads TGCGCCAGCAGCTTCGGGACAGAAAATCAGCCCCAGCATTTT. It codes for CASSFGTENQPQHF.

V usage is TRBV12-3 or TRBV12-4 and J usage is TRBJ2-5; 9 bases are a match to TRBD1. The CDR3 extends over 14 amino acids. V lost 7 bases to trimming and J lost 5 bases; unmatched junction nucleotides: 8. The CDR3 is CASTRQGGMETQYF. CDR3 DNA: TGTGCCAGCACCCGACAGGGGGGAATGGAGACCCAGTACTTC.

The V and J genes are TRBV7-9 and TRBJ2-7; 9 positions agree with TRBD2. V shed 5 bases and J 3 bases; nucleotides not matched to a gene: 2. Germline CDR1 and CDR2: SEHNR and FQNEAQ (reference sequence). The CDR3 length is 13 residues. The CDR3 sequence: CASSGAGGYEQYF. CDR3 DNA sequence: TGTGCCAGCAGCGGAGCGGGAGGCTACGAGCAGTACTTC.

This clonotype has only a few counts. The chain joins TRBV15 to TRBJ2-2, with D perhaps TRBD1 (8 bases). The CDR3 is 17 amino acids. Trimming stripped 1 base from V and 6 bases from J, with 18 bases between. Germline CDR1 and CDR2: LNHNV and YYDKDF (reference sequence). CDR3 DNA: TGTGCCACCAGCAGAGGGACAGGGAGGGTTGGAGCCGGGGAGCTGTTTTTT. Protein sequence: CATSRGTGRVGAGELFF.

The chain employs TRBV7-9 and TRBJ1-1; 7 bases are shared with TRBD1. Germline V CDR1 and CDR2: SEHNR, FQNEAQ (reference sequence). The CDR3 runs 15 residues. The J segment lost 10 bases and the V segment lost 1 base, leaving 12 bases of the junction unmatched. The CDR3 loop is CASSLGPGGTRLAFF. The CDR3, as DNA: TGTGCCAGCAGCTTAGGTCCAGGGGGGACGCGGTTAGCTTTCTTT.

This clonotype was picked up many times. The rearrangement uses TRBV7-9 and TRBJ2-7, with 9 positions matching TRBD1. V lost 1 base to trimming and J lost 2 bases; unmatched junction nucleotides: 0. CDR1 is SEHNR and CDR2 is FQNEAQ in the germline V gene (reference sequence). This CDR3 is 14 amino acids long. Here the CDR3 DNA reads TGTGCCAGCAGCTTAGGACAGGGGGCCTACGAGCAGTACTTC. Protein product: CASSLGQGAYEQYF.

This clonotype was detected a few times. V is TRBV10-3 and J is TRBJ2-1, with 13 bases fitting TRBD2. After removal of 10 bases from V and 5 bases from J, the junction contained 8 bases not matched to a gene. The germline V gene encodes CDR1 ENHRY and CDR2 SYGVKD. This CDR3 has 15 residues. The CDR3, as DNA: TGTGCCACCGCCCTACTAGCGGGGGGGGACAATGAGCAGTTCTTC. Amino acids: CATALLAGGDNEQFF.

This clonotype showed up many times. V is TRBV27 and J is TRBJ2-3, with D perhaps TRBD1 (6 bases). The CDR3 totals 12 residues. CDR1 MNHEY and CDR2 SMNVEV come from the germline V gene (reference sequence). V was clipped by 5 bases and J by 3 bases, with 6 bases between them. As DNA, the CDR3 is TGTGCCAGCAGTAGGGGGACAGATACGCAGTATTTT. Translation: CASSRGTDTQYF.

This clonotype was detected only a few times. The rearrangement uses TRBV18 and TRBJ1-4; no clear D. V lost 5 bases to trimming and J lost 0 bases, with 4 bases between them. Germline V gene sequence: CDR1 KGHSH, CDR2 LQKENI. The CDR3 contains 13 residues. The CDR3 loop is CASSRATNEKLFF. The CDR3 DNA reads as TGTGCCAGCTCAAGGGCAACTAATGAAAAACTGTTTTTT.

This clonotype occurred a few times. The genes are TRBV4-2 and TRBJ2-2; perhaps TRBD2 as D (5 bases). V shed 0 bases and J shed 4 bases, with 21 bases lying between them. The CDR3 covers 19 residues. Germline CDR1 LGHNA, CDR2 YNFKEQ. Here the CDR3 reads CASSQEVQKDGILTGELFF. Here the CDR3 DNA reads TGTGCCAGCAGCCAAGAAGTTCAAAAGGACGGGATCCTCACCGGGGAGCTGTTTTTT.

This clonotype was seen a handful of times. A clone one base away is much larger, so this may be a read error. This chain links TRBV5-1 with TRBJ1-1; no clear D gene. V was trimmed by 0 bases and J by 2 bases, leaving 11 bases between them. Germline CDR1 SGHRS, CDR2 YFSETQ. The CDR3 sequence is 15 residues long. In nucleotides, the CDR3 is TGCGCCAGCAGCTTGGAAACAGATATAAACACTGAAGCTTTCTTT. Translating it yields CASSLETDINTEAFF.

V gene TRBV5-4 combines with J gene TRBJ2-7; D perhaps matches TRBD2 (6 bases). In germline, CDR1 is SGHNT, CDR2 YYREEE (reference sequence). This CDR3 has 13 amino acids. Deletions cut 4 bases from V and 2 bases from J, with 10 bases between. The CDR3 loop reads CASSADYAYEQYF. The DNA of the CDR3 is TGTGCCAGCAGCGCGGACTACGCCTACGAGCAGTACTTC.

This clonotype came up a few times. V usage is TRBV5-1 and J usage is TRBJ2-3; no reliable D call. V was pared by 5 bases and J by 7 bases, with 14 bases between. CDR3 length: 13 amino acids. CDR1 is SGHRS, CDR2 YFSETQ, per germline. The CDR3 DNA follows: TGCGCCAGCAGTGGTGGGCCCGGGTATACGCAGTATTTT. Translating gives CASSGGPGYTQYF.

The chain has TRBV7-2 and TRBJ2-7; 8 positions agree with TRBD2. After removal of 3 bases from V and 2 bases from J, the junction contained 9 bases not matched to a gene. The CDR3 is made up of 16 amino acids. Germline-derived CDR1 and CDR2 are SGHTA and FQGNSA. The CDR3 protein is CASSFLPDGRAYEQYF. In DNA, the CDR3 is TGTGCCAGCAGCTTCCTCCCGGACGGGAGGGCCTACGAGCAGTACTTC. Looking up the rest from reference TRBV7-2 and TRBJ2-7 gives the full variable domain: GAGVSQSPSNKVTEKGKDVELRCDPISGHTALYWYRQSLGQGLEFLIYFQGNSAPDKSGLPSDRFSAERTGGSVSTLTIQRTQQEDSAVYLCASSFLPDGRAYEQYFGPGTRLTVT.

The chain uses TRBV20-1 and TRBJ2-1; 8 bases are a match to TRBD2. This CDR3 has 13 residues. From germline, CDR1 is DFQATT and CDR2 SNEGSKA (reference sequence). After removal of 6 bases from V and 7 bases from J, the junction contained 8 bases not matched to a gene. The chain's CDR3 is CSALPGLENEQFF. The CDR3 nucleotides read TGCAGTGCGCTCCCGGGACTAGAGAATGAGCAGTTCTTC.